These 20 T cell receptor beta chains share one sample of origin, sequenced in a study of T cells expressing NK-cell markers. Each CDR3 protein gets one entry in TCRdb, which reprocessed the 5' RACE reads and gives no DNA. Here the sample table reports hundreds of thousands of distinct CDR3 sequences. Material for sequencing was blood T cells: a sorted CD56 or NKG2C T cell subset, CD4+ or CD8+ T cells, or bulk PBMC T cells (not recorded which). These receptors all stem from a woman between 18 and 70 years old in good health.

The gene calls are TRBV3-1 and TRBJ2-1; TCRdb calls TRBD2, which cannot be checked without DNA. Germline V gives CDR1 LGHDT, CDR2 YNNKEL (reference sequence). The CDR3 contains 17 residues. CDR3 region: CASSQLPRPLAAAEQFF.

The chain links TRBV9 to TRBJ2-1. The V gene's germline CDR1 is SGDLS and CDR2 YYNGEE. The CDR3 runs 13 residues. The CDR3 sequence: CASSVAGYNEQFF.

The V and J genes are TRBV6-1 and TRBJ2-3; the D call from TCRdb, TRBD1, cannot be confirmed without DNA. There are 14 residues in the CDR3. From germline, CDR1 is MNHNS and CDR2 SASEGT. The CDR3 protein is CASTGAGRRDTQYF.

CDR3 in amino acids: CASSLLPTSGVARQYF. The chain joins TRBV27 to TRBJ2-7; TCRdb's D call, TRBD2, is unchecked because there is no DNA. CDR1 MNHEY and CDR2 SMNVEV come from the germline V gene (reference sequence). This CDR3 is 16 amino acids long.

The gene calls are TRBV28 and TRBJ2-7; no DNA is available, so the TRBD1 call from TCRdb remains unchecked. Germline lookup yields CDR1 MDHEN and CDR2 SYDVKM. The CDR3 spans 15 residues. The CDR3 loop is CASSPWTAHSYEQYF.

The genes are TRBV20-1 and TRBJ2-3; without DNA, the TCRdb call of TRBD2 cannot be checked. Germline CDR1 reads DFQATT; CDR2 reads SNEGSKA (reference sequence). There are 17 residues in the CDR3. Here the CDR3 reads CSATPPMAGGVTDTQYF.

The V gene is TRBV12-3 or TRBV12-4, the J gene TRBJ2-2. CDR3 length: 13 amino acids. Here the CDR3 reads CASSFEHTGELFF.

This chain joins TRBV5-1 and TRBJ1-2; the TRBD1 assignment by TCRdb is unverifiable without DNA. CDR1 is SGHRS, CDR2 YFSETQ, per germline. CDR3 length: 14 residues. The CDR3 here is CASSPETGPYGYTF.

The chain links TRBV4-3 to TRBJ2-5. The germline V gene has CDR1 LGHNA and CDR2 YSLEER. The CDR3 is 14 amino acids. The CDR3 protein is CASSLTPYQETQYF.

The rearrangement links TRBV27 to TRBJ2-2. Germline CDR1 MNHEY, CDR2 SMNVEV (reference sequence). The CDR3 runs 12 residues. The CDR3 spells CASSLLAGELFF.

The chain joins TRBV5-4 to TRBJ2-7; TCRdb's assignment of TRBD1 cannot be checked, as there is no DNA. The germline CDR1 and CDR2 sequences are SGHNT and YYREEE (reference sequence). The CDR3 loop spans 13 amino acids. CDR3 sequence reads: CATGDRILYEQYF.

This sequence joins TRBV4-2 and TRBJ2-5; TCRdb names TRBD2, which stays unverified in the absence of DNA. Looked up from germline, CDR1 is LGHNA and CDR2 is YNFKEQ. This CDR3 is built from 16 residues. The CDR3 loop reads CASSPGLAGGLETQYF.

The CDR3 sequence: CASSYPTSGSYEQYF. This rearrangement joins TRBV6-2 or TRBV6-3 to TRBJ2-7. The CDR3 sequence is 15 residues long. Germline assignment: CDR1 MNHEY and CDR2 SVGEGT.

This chain uses TRBV11-1 with TRBJ2-1; checking the TCRdb D call of TRBD2 is not possible without DNA. Germline V gene data show CDR1 as SGHAT and CDR2 as FQDESV (reference sequence). The CDR3 has 18 amino acids. Here the CDR3 reads CASSPARTSGRPYNEQFF.

The chain employs TRBV5-6 and TRBJ2-2; TCRdb's D call, TRBD1, is unchecked because there is no DNA. This CDR3 comprises 16 residues. Germline V CDR1 and CDR2: SGHDT, YYEEEE. This CDR3 is CASSLLGQPNTGELFF.

The chain is built from TRBV20-1 and TRBJ1-2; TCRdb indicates TRBD1, and absent DNA this call remains unverified. Germline V lookup: CDR1 DFQATT, CDR2 SNEGSKA (reference sequence). This CDR3 region has 13 residues. CDR3 residues: CSAMDRANYGYTF.

The chain couples TRBV6-1 to TRBJ2-2; TCRdb's D call of TRBD1 is untestable without DNA. The germline V gene encodes CDR1 MNHNS and CDR2 SASEGT. The CDR3 length is 13 residues. Here the CDR3 reads CASSKRGTWELFF.

The V and J genes are TRBV7-2 and TRBJ2-1; lacking DNA, the TRBD1 call made by TCRdb goes unchecked. Germline CDR1 reads SGHTA; CDR2 reads FQGNSA. CDR3 size: 15 residues. The CDR3 sequence: CASSLARVEVDEQFF.

The chain has TRBV28 and TRBJ2-7; TCRdb's D gene call, TRBD1, goes unchecked for lack of DNA. Germline assignment: CDR1 MDHEN and CDR2 SYDVKM. CDR3 size: 11 residues. The CDR3 sequence: CASNVRDEQYF.

The chain carries TRBV29-1 and TRBJ2-3; as DNA is missing, the TRBD1 call by TCRdb cannot be tested. CDR3 length equals 12 residues. Germline CDR1 is SQVTM and CDR2 is ANQGSEA. The CDR3 reads CSVRGDTDTQYF.